The 12 T cell receptor beta chains listed next were all sequenced from one sample in a study of shared clonotypes between healthy human individuals. TCRdb's table, derived via immunoSEQ multiplex PCR, lists solely in-frame clones and lacks some. This sample carries about 560,000 clones, around 81% of them seen once, and the ten largest clones take approximately 12%. The material sequenced was PBMCs. The receptor source for this set is a woman aged 40 to 50 in good health. Some clones in this sample may be carry-over from other donors' samples.

There are a few counts of this clone. J is TRBJ1-2 and V is TRBV7-9, with unresolved D. Germline V gene lookup returns CDR1 SEHNR and CDR2 FQNEAQ (reference sequence). V was cut by 5 bases and J by 2 bases, with 6 bases left in between. This CDR3 has 12 amino acids. Here the CDR3 DNA reads TGTGCCAGCAGCGGATCCAACTATGGCTACACCTTC. It is translated as CASSGSNYGYTF.

The chain couples TRBV7-3 to TRBJ2-3; tentative D call: TRBD1 (6 bases). V lost 5 bases, J lost 0 bases, and 15 bases lay in between. The germline CDR1 and CDR2 sequences are SGHTA and FQGTGA. The CDR3 extends over 16 amino acids. The CDR3 here is CASSEHRETSTDTQYF. The CDR3 DNA reads as TGTGCCAGCAGCGAACACAGGGAAACTAGCACAGATACGCAGTATTTT.

This chain uses TRBV6-1 with TRBJ2-3; the match to TRBD2 covers 7 bases. CDR3 length: 14 amino acids. Germline values: CDR1 MNHNS, CDR2 SASEGT. The V gene end was trimmed by 5 bases and the J gene end by 3 bases; junction bases not matched to a gene: 5. In nucleotides, the CDR3 is TGTGCCAGCAGTCGAAGGCGGGGGACAGATACGCAGTATTTT. It yields the protein CASSRRRGTDTQYF.

The rearrangement uses TRBV27 and TRBJ2-5; no reliable D call. Germline V lookup: CDR1 MNHEY, CDR2 SMNVEV (reference sequence). V was cut by 5 bases and J by 2 bases, with 3 bases left in between. The length of the CDR3 is 11 residues. This CDR3 reads CASSIQETQYF. In nucleotides, the CDR3 is TGTGCCAGCAGTATACAAGAGACCCAGTACTTC.

This rearrangement joins TRBV7-2 to TRBJ1-1; D remains unclear. V shed 4 bases and J shed 7 bases, with 16 bases lying between them. Germline-derived CDR1 and CDR2 are SGHTA and FQGNSA. This CDR3 spans 14 amino acids. CDR3 sequence (DNA): TGTGCCAGCAGCTCACCGGGAGGCCCGAGTGAAGCTTTCTTT. Translation: CASSSPGGPSEAFF.

V and J are TRBV6-5 and TRBJ2-1; D is possibly TRBD2 (6 bases). The CDR3 consists of 16 residues. The V end lost 2 bases, the J end lost 5 bases, and 16 bases lay between the germline ends. Germline V CDR1 and CDR2: MNHEY, SVGAGI. The CDR3 region has the DNA TGTGCCAGCAGTTACCTAAGACTAGTCGGGCACAATGAGCAGTTCTTC. It codes for CASSYLRLVGHNEQFF.

Note on this clone: The same CDR3 is also encoded by other DNA sequences in this sample. This chain joins TRBV4-1 and TRBJ1-5; D might be TRBD1 (5 bases). Trimming took off 4 bases at V and 2 bases at J, with 6 bases between the two ends. The germline V gene has CDR1 MGHRA and CDR2 YSYEKL. The CDR3 loop spans 13 amino acids. The CDR3 spells CASSRDGNQPQHF. In DNA, the CDR3 is TGCGCCAGCAGCCGGGACGGCAATCAGCCCCAGCATTTT.

The gene calls are TRBV14 and TRBJ2-7; 9 bases match TRBD1. CDR3 length: 15 amino acids. Germline values: CDR1 SGHDN, CDR2 FVKESK. V was pared by 0 bases and J by 5 bases, with 5 bases of the junction left unmatched. CDR3 bases: TGTGCCAGCAGCCAAGATGGTCGGACAGGGGACGAGCAGTACTTC. Protein product: CASSQDGRTGDEQYF.

The chain is built from TRBV10-3 and TRBJ1-2; the D is unclear. V lost 4 bases to trimming and J lost 8 bases, with 14 bases between them. The germline CDR1 and CDR2 sequences are ENHRY and SYGVKD. This CDR3 has 13 residues. The CDR3 sequence: CAISGSAELGYTF. The CDR3 DNA is TGTGCCATCAGTGGATCAGCAGAACTGGGCTACACCTTC.

This clone came up a few times. The V and J genes are TRBV2 and TRBJ1-1, with 10 positions matching TRBD1. Unmatched junction bases numbered 11, after V lost 5 bases and J lost 5 bases. CDR1 and CDR2 from the germline V gene are SNHLY and FYNNEI. The CDR3 has 16 amino acids. The DNA of the CDR3 is TGTGCCAGCAGTTCAACTTTCGGACAGGGGGTAACTGAAGCTTTCTTT. Residues: CASSSTFGQGVTEAFF.

The rearrangement uses TRBV5-1 and TRBJ2-1; D remains unclear. The CDR3 length is 12 residues. Germline V lookup: CDR1 SGHRS, CDR2 YFSETQ. V shed 5 bases and J shed 10 bases, with 13 bases lying between them. The CDR3 region has the DNA TGCGCCAGCAGTTCTGACCACCAGGAGCAGTTCTTC. It translates to CASSSDHQEQFF. The full variable domain, with the rest looked up from reference TRBV5-1 and TRBJ2-1, is KAGVTQTPRYLIKTRGQQVTLSCSPISGHRSVSWYQQTPGQGLQFLFEYFSETQRNKGNFPGRFSGRQFSNSRSEMNVSTLELGDSALYLCASSSDHQEQFFGPGTRLTVL.

The chain combines TRBV5-4 with TRBJ1-1; D may be TRBD1 (5 bases). The CDR3 spans 15 residues. Germline V gene data show CDR1 as SGHNT and CDR2 as YYREEE (reference sequence). Trimming stripped 0 bases from V and 1 base from J, with 10 bases between. This chain's CDR3 is CASSLADRRNTEAFF. CDR3 nucleotide sequence: TGTGCCAGCAGCTTGGCCGACAGAAGGAACACTGAAGCTTTCTTT.